This TCR beta chain is drawn from a study of T-cell memory formation after mild COVID-19. This clonotype turned up a few times. TCRdb re-called the 5' RACE reads with MiXCR, one entry per CDR3 protein. The sample includes 150,000 or so distinct CDR3 sequences, 11% of them seen just once. From germline, CDR1 is DFQATT and CDR2 SNEGSKA (reference sequence). The V and J ends lost 0 bases and 4 bases respectively, with 9 bases between them. The CDR3 covers 13 residues. This chain joins TRBV20-1 and TRBJ1-2, with no clear D. The receptor was derived from a man aged 18 to 30 who had mild COVID-19 (a few samples of this study predate the infection). Cell type and time point are not known. Material for sequencing was PBMCs or a T cell subset sorted from them (not recorded which). The CDR3 protein is CSAREIGSYGYTF. The CDR3 DNA follows: TGCAGTGCTAGAGAAATAGGGAGCTATGGCTACACCTTC.